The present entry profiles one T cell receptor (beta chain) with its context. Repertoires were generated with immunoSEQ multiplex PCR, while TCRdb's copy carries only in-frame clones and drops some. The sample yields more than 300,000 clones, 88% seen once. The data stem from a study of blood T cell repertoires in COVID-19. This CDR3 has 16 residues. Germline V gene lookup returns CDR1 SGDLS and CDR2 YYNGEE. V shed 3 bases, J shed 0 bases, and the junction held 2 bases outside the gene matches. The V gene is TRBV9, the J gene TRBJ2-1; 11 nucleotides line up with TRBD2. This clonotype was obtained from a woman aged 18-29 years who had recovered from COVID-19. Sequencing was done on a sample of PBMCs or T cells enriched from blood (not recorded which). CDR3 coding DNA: TGTGCCAGCAGCGGGGGACTAGCGGCCTCCTACAATGAGCAGTTCTTC. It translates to CASSGGLAASYNEQFF.